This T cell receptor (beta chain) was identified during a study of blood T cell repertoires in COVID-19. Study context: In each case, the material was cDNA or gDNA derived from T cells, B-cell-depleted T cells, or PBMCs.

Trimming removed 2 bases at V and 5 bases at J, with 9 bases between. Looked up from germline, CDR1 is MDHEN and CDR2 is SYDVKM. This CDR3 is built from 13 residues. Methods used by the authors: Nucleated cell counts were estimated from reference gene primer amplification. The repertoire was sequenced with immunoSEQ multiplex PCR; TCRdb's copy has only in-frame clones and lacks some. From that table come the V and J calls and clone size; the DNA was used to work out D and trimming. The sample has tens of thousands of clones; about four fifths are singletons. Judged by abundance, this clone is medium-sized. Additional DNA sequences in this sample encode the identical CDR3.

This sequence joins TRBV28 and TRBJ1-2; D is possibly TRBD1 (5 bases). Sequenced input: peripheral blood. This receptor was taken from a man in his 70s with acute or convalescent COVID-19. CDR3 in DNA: TGTGCCAGCAGTTTAACGGGGGGATATGGCTACACCTTC. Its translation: CASSLTGGYGYTF.